The rows below give T cell receptor beta chains drawn from one sample of a study of T cell repertoires in cytomegalovirus infection. Each CDR3 protein is one row after TCRdb ran MiXCR on the reads. The sample holds a few hundred thousand distinct CDR3 sequences, over 7.5% seen once. The sequenced material came from PBMCs. Every receptor here comes from a human donor in good health (CMV status not recorded). Some clones in this sample may be carry-over from other donors' samples. CDR3s include the opening cysteine and the closing phenylalanine or tryptophan.

v_call | cdr3_aa
TRBV6-2/TRBV6-3 | CASSYVSVDTQYF
TRBV29-1 | CSVRDPAGEQYF
TRBV12-3/TRBV12-4 | CASRKTQGSNQPQHF
TRBV19 | CASSIVVTGANVLTF
TRBV25-1 | CASSEVQVDGEQYF
TRBV27 | CASSLSGGRSAKNIQYF
TRBV7-2 | CASSPSPAYEQYF
TRBV25-1 | CASSPGARNSPLHF
TRBV11-3 | CASSAGGFSYEQYF
TRBV7-2 | CASSLGAGYGQPQHF
TRBV7-4 | CASSRAGQLGGYTF
TRBV12-3/TRBV12-4 | CASSFPPSYEQYF